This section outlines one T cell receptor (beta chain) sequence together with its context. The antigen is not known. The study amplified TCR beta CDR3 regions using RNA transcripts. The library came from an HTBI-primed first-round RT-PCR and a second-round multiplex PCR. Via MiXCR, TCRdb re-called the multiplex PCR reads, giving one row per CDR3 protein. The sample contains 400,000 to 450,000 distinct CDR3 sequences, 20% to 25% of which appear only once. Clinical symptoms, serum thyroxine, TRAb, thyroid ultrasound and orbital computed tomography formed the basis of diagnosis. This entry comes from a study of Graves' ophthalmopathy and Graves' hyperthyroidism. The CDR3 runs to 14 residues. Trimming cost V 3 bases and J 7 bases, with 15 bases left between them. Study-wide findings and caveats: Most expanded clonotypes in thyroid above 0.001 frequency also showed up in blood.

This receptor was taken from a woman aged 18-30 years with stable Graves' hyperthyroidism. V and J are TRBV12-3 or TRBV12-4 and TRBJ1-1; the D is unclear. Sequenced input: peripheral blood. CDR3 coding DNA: TGTGCCAGCAGTTTCCGAGTTTCGGGGAATGAAGCTTTCTTT. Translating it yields CASSFRVSGNEAFF.